This TCR beta chain was recorded in a study of neurological immune-mediated disorders. The sample holds many counts of this clonotype. Its antigen is unidentified. TCRdb processed the 5' RACE reads anew with MiXCR; each CDR3 protein has one entry. The sample gives roughly 34,000 distinct CDR3 sequences, about 13% of which show up once; approximately 2.3% is in the top ten. Findings of the study overall: Subjects shared no identical expanded-clone CDR3 amino acid sequences, suggesting private TCR-beta repertoires in all groups. The most TCR clonal expansion was seen in HTLV-1-associated myelopathy, and the least was seen in multiple sclerosis, which fell below healthy controls.

Regarding time point: longitudinal time-point 2. The receptor was derived from a woman in her forties in good health. The material sequenced was PBMCs.

The DNA of the CDR3 is TGTGCCACCAGACTAGCGGGAGGGGGTTACAATGAGCAGTTCTTC. Translated: CATRLAGGGYNEQFF. This chain links TRBV15 with TRBJ2-1; 13 bases line up with TRBD2. The CDR3 contains 15 residues. Germline V gene lookup returns CDR1 LNHNV and CDR2 YYDKDF (reference sequence). V dropped 6 bases and J dropped 4; count of bases not matched to a gene: 3.